This TCR beta chain was recorded in a study of T cells in Graves' hyperthyroidism and ophthalmopathy. The study's findings and limits: From stable hyperthyroidism, ophthalmopathy was set apart by a 13 V-J model.

Template material for amplifying TCR beta CDR3 regions consisted of RNA transcripts. With the HTBI primer set, the TCR CDR3 went through a first round of RT-PCR. Using its own MiXCR run on the multiplex PCR reads, TCRdb lists one record per CDR3 protein. The data show 250,000 to 400,000 distinct CDR3 sequences, roughly 15% seen once. This clonotype has only a few counts. Its antigen is as yet unknown. Under 12 ml fresh peripheral blood yielded the PBMCs. J gave up 3 bases and V 4 bases, and 7 bases lay outside the gene matches. The CDR3 is 15 amino acids. Germline CDR1 reads LNHDA; CDR2 reads SQIVND (reference sequence).

The sample taken for sequencing was blood. The rearrangement uses TRBV19 and TRBJ2-3, with 7 bases fitting TRBD2. This receptor was taken from a woman aged 40 to 55 with Graves' ophthalmopathy. The CDR3: CASSTRRGITDTQYF. The CDR3 DNA follows: TGTGCCAGTAGTACAAGGCGGGGGATAACAGATACGCAGTATTTT.